These T cell receptor beta chains were read from a single sample in a study of Ad26.COV2.S vaccination and SARS-CoV-2 variants. The assay was immunoSEQ multiplex PCR, and TCRdb's table has in-frame clones only and misses some. In the table there are around 300,000 clones, 75% to 90% of which are singletons. The sequenced sample was peripheral blood, obtained in a trial of Ad26.COV2.S vaccine versus placebo. The origin of the receptors is a person between 18 and 65 years old who received the Ad26.COV2.S COVID-19 vaccine or a placebo. Each CDR3 is given with its conserved first and last residue. D genes are given only for firm matches. Not all rows give a size; the values are once, few, many and, for expanded clones, a class.

CDR3aa: CASSQGGRGPGANVLTF
CDR3nt: TGCGCCAGCAGCCAAGGTGGCAGGGGGCCTGGGGCCAACGTCCTGACTTTC
j_gene: TRBJ2-6
abundance: NA
v_gene: TRBV4-3
d_gene: TRBD1

CDR3aa: CASSLLSGAGNQPQHF
CDR3nt: TGTGCCAGCAGCTTATTGTCGGGGGCTGGGAATCAGCCCCAGCATTTT
j_gene: TRBJ1-5
abundance: NA
v_gene: TRBV7-9
d_gene: NA

CDR3aa: CASSLNGANYGYTF
CDR3nt: TGTGCCAGCAGCTTAAATGGAGCTAACTATGGCTACACCTTC
j_gene: TRBJ1-2
abundance: NA
v_gene: TRBV7-3
d_gene: NA

CDR3aa: CATSDPSFNQPQHF
CDR3nt: TGTGCCACCAGTGACCCCTCGTTTAATCAGCCCCAGCATTTT
j_gene: TRBJ1-5
abundance: NA
v_gene: TRBV24-1
d_gene: NA

CDR3aa: CASSLGTQALEPQHF
CDR3nt: TGTGCCAGCAGTTTAGGGACACAGGCTCTTGAGCCCCAGCATTTT
j_gene: TRBJ1-5
abundance: NA
v_gene: TRBV27
d_gene: NA

CDR3aa: CASSRAGATQYF
CDR3nt: TGTGCCAGCAGTCGCGCGGGGGCCACGCAGTATTTT
j_gene: TRBJ2-3
abundance: NA
v_gene: TRBV6-2/TRBV6-3
d_gene: NA

CDR3aa: CASSKRVDGANVLTF
CDR3nt: TGTGCCAGCAGTAAGAGGGTTGATGGGGCCAACGTCCTGACTTTC
j_gene: TRBJ2-6
abundance: NA
v_gene: TRBV2
d_gene: NA

CDR3aa: CASSLSGGARGQFF
CDR3nt: TGTGCCAGCAGTTTAAGTGGAGGTGCTCGGGGGCAGTTCTTC
j_gene: TRBJ2-1
abundance: NA
v_gene: TRBV28
d_gene: NA

CDR3aa: CAWSVQGNEQFF
CDR3nt: TGTGCCTGGAGTGTACAAGGCAATGAGCAGTTCTTC
j_gene: TRBJ2-1
abundance: few
v_gene: TRBV30
d_gene: NA

CDR3aa: CASSYEFGNQPQHF
CDR3nt: TGTGCCAGCTCCTACGAATTTGGCAATCAGCCCCAGCATTTT
j_gene: TRBJ1-5
abundance: NA
v_gene: TRBV27
d_gene: NA

CDR3aa: CASSLGGGGEAFF
CDR3nt: TGTGCCAGCAGCTTGGGTGGAGGGGGTGAAGCTTTCTTT
j_gene: TRBJ1-1
abundance: NA
v_gene: TRBV5-6
d_gene: NA

CDR3aa: CASRLQGNQPQHF
CDR3nt: TGTGCCAGCAGGCTTCAGGGGAACCAGCCCCAGCATTTT
j_gene: TRBJ1-5
abundance: NA
v_gene: TRBV2
d_gene: NA

CDR3aa: CASSQVPSGGASDEQFF
CDR3nt: TGCGCCAGCAGCCAAGTCCCCAGCGGGGGGGCCAGTGATGAGCAGTTCTTC
j_gene: TRBJ2-1
abundance: few
v_gene: TRBV4-3
d_gene: TRBD2

CDR3aa: CASSYSSGSLVEQFF
CDR3nt: TGTGCCAGCAGCTATTCTAGCGGGAGCTTGGTTGAGCAGTTCTTC
j_gene: TRBJ2-1
abundance: NA
v_gene: TRBV4-2
d_gene: TRBD2

CDR3aa: CASSPPQSYNEQFF
CDR3nt: TGTGCCAGCTCACCCCCCCAGTCCTACAATGAGCAGTTCTTC
j_gene: TRBJ2-1
abundance: once
v_gene: TRBV18
d_gene: NA

CDR3aa: CAISESRAQNTGELFF
CDR3nt: TGTGCCATCAGTGAGTCTAGGGCCCAAAACACCGGGGAGCTGTTTTTT
j_gene: TRBJ2-2
abundance: once
v_gene: TRBV10-3
d_gene: NA

CDR3aa: CASSSEGWGGSPTGELFF
CDR3nt: TGCGCCAGCAGCTCGGAGGGATGGGGCGGGAGCCCCACCGGGGAGCTGTTTTTT
j_gene: TRBJ2-2
abundance: once
v_gene: TRBV5-1
d_gene: TRBD2

CDR3aa: CASSSYDPLDRGTGELFF
CDR3nt: TGTGCCAGCAGTTCATACGACCCCTTAGACCGAGGCACCGGGGAGCTGTTTTTT
j_gene: TRBJ2-2
abundance: few
v_gene: TRBV27
d_gene: NA

CDR3aa: CASGQGGAGGQDEQFF
CDR3nt: TGCGCCAGCGGACAGGGCGGAGCGGGGGGGCAAGATGAGCAGTTCTTC
j_gene: TRBJ2-1
abundance: NA
v_gene: TRBV5-1
d_gene: TRBD2

CDR3aa: CASSLTGSSYNSPLHF
CDR3nt: TGTGCCAGCAGTTTAACGGGGAGCTCCTATAATTCACCCCTCCACTTT
j_gene: TRBJ1-6
abundance: NA
v_gene: TRBV28
d_gene: NA

CDR3aa: CASSAPGFMNTEAFF
CDR3nt: TGTGCCAGCAGTGCTCCAGGGTTTATGAACACTGAAGCTTTCTTT
j_gene: TRBJ1-1
abundance: NA
v_gene: TRBV25-1
d_gene: NA

CDR3aa: CASSDQRLVETQYF
CDR3nt: TGTGCCAGCTCAGATCAGAGACTAGTTGAGACCCAGTACTTC
j_gene: TRBJ2-5
abundance: NA
v_gene: TRBV18
d_gene: NA

CDR3aa: CASSSGTRNYNEQFF
CDR3nt: TGTGCCAGCAGCTCCGGGACTAGAAACTACAATGAGCAGTTCTTC
j_gene: TRBJ2-1
abundance: NA
v_gene: TRBV7-6
d_gene: TRBD2

CDR3aa: CASSHGGTVSYNEQFF
CDR3nt: TGTGCCAGCAGCCACGGGGGGACCGTTTCCTACAATGAGCAGTTCTTC
j_gene: TRBJ2-1
abundance: NA
v_gene: TRBV7-6
d_gene: TRBD2

CDR3aa: CASEGPLSGGASNYGYTF
CDR3nt: TGTGCCAGCGAAGGGCCCCTCTCGGGGGGAGCTTCTAACTATGGCTACACCTTC
j_gene: TRBJ1-2
abundance: NA
v_gene: TRBV18
d_gene: NA

CDR3aa: CASTAGQNQPQHF
CDR3nt: TGTGCCTCGACTGCGGGACAGAATCAGCCCCAGCATTTT
j_gene: TRBJ1-5
abundance: NA
v_gene: TRBV30
d_gene: TRBD1

CDR3aa: CASSSSRTYRGELFF
CDR3nt: TGTGCCAGCAGTTCCAGCCGAACATACAGGGGGGAGCTGTTTTTT
j_gene: TRBJ2-2
abundance: NA
v_gene: TRBV27
d_gene: NA